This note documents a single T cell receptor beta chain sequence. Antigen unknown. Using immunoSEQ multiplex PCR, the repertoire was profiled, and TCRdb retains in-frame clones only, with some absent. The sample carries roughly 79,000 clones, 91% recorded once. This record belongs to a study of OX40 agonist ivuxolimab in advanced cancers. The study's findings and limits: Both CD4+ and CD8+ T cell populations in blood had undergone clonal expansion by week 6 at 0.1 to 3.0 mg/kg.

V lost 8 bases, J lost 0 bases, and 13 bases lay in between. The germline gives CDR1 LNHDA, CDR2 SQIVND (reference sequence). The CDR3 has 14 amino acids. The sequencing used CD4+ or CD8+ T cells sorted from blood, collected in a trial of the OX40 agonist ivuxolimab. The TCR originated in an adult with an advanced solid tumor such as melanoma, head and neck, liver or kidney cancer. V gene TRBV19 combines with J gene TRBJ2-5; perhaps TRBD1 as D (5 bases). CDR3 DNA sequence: TGTGCCAGTTCGACAGCTTGGTACCAAGAGACCCAGTACTTC. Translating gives CASSTAWYQETQYF.